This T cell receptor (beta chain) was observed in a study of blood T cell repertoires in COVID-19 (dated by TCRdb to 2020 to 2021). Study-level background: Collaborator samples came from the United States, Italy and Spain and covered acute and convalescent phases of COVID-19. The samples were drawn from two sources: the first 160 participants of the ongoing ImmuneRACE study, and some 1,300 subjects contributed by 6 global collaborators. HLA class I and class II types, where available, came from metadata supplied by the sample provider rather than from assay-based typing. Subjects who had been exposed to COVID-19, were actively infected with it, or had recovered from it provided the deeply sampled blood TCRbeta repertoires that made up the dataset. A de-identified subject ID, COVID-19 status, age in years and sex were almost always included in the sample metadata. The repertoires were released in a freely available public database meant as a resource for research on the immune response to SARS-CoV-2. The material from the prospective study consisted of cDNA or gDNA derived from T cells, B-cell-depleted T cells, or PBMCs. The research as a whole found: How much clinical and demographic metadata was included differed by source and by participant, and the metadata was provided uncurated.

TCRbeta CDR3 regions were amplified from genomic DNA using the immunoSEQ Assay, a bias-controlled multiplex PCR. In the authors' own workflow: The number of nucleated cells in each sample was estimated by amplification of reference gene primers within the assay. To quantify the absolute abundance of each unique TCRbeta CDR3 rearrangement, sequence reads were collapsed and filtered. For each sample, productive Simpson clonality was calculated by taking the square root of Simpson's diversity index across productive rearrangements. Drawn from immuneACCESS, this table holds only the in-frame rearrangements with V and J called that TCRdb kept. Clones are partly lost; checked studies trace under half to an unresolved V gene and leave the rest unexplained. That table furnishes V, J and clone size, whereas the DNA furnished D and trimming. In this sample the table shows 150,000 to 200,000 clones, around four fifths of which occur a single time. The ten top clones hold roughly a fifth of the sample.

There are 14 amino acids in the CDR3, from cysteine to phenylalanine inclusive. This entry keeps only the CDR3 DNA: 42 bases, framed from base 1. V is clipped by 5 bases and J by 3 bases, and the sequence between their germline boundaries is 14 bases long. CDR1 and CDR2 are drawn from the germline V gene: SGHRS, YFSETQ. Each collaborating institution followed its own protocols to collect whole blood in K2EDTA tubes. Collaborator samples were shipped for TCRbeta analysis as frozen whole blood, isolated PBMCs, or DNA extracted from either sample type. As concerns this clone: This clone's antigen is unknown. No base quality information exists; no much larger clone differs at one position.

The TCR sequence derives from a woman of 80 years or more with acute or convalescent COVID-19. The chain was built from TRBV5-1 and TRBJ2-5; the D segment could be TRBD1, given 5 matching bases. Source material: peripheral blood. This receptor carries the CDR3 CASRKTSDKETQYF. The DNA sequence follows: TGCGCCAGCAGAAAAACCTCGGACAAAGAGACCCAGTACTTC.